Listed below are T cell receptor beta chains from one sample, sequenced in a study of fetal regulatory T cell absence and autoimmunity. TCRdb's copy holds only in-frame clones and misses some; the assay was immunoSEQ multiplex PCR. The sample includes around 45,000 clones, about 86% seen only once; the top ten take roughly 0.37%. Material for sequencing was cord blood. All receptors derive from a newborn boy with IPEX syndrome. Each CDR3 is given with its conserved first and last residue. A D gene is named only where the DNA matches it firmly. A row's size may be missing; if present it is once, few, many or a size class.

d_gene	v_gene	j_gene	abundance	CDR3aa	CDR3nt
NA	TRBV7-9	TRBJ2-5	few	CASSTRGGPRETQYF	TGTGCCAGCAGCACCCGAGGAGGGCCCCGGGAGACCCAGTACTTC
TRBD1	TRBV6-1	TRBJ2-7	NA	CASNRGKYEQYF	TGTGCCAGCAACAGGGGAAAATACGAGCAGTACTTC
NA	TRBV7-9	TRBJ2-1	NA	CASSLPQQGSYNEQFF	TGTGCCAGCAGCCTTCCCCAGCAGGGTTCCTACAATGAGCAGTTCTTC
TRBD2	TRBV7-2	TRBJ2-5	NA	CASSFVAGHFQETQYF	TGTGCCAGCAGCTTTGTAGCGGGGCACTTCCAAGAGACCCAGTACTTC
NA	TRBV7-9	TRBJ1-2	NA	CASSLDTWAGYGYTF	TGTGCCAGCAGCTTAGATACCTGGGCGGGGTATGGCTACACCTTC
TRBD2	TRBV7-6	TRBJ2-1	NA	CASSLEGGTSGYNEQFF	TGTGCCAGCAGCTTAGAGGGGGGGACTAGCGGGTACAATGAGCAGTTCTTC
NA	TRBV21-1	TRBJ1-1	NA	CASSKVQGSYTEAFF	TGTGCCAGCAGCAAAGTCCAGGGGTCCTACACTGAAGCTTTCTTT
TRBD1	TRBV7-9	TRBJ2-4	NA	CASSTYGQGRNIQYF	TGTGCCAGCAGCACATACGGACAGGGGAGAAACATTCAGTACTTC
NA	TRBV19	TRBJ1-3	NA	CASKGQGGNTIYF	TGTGCCAGTAAAGGGCAGGGTGGAAACACCATATATTTT
TRBD2	TRBV2	TRBJ2-3	once	CASRAPSGGSTDTQYF	TGTGCCAGCAGAGCCCCTAGCGGGGGCAGCACAGATACGCAGTATTTT
NA	TRBV19	TRBJ2-1	NA	CASSDLGRGYNEQFF	TGTGCCAGTAGTGATCTCGGACGTGGGTACAATGAGCAGTTCTTC
NA	TRBV27	TRBJ1-6	few	CASSSGRNSPLHF	TGTGCCAGCAGTTCAGGGAGAAATTCACCCCTCCACTTT
NA	TRBV2	TRBJ2-3	NA	CASSVPSTDTQYF	TGTGCCAGCAGTGTTCCTAGCACAGATACGCAGTATTTT
NA	TRBV19	TRBJ2-7	NA	CASSPTSTEVSYEQYF	TGTGCCAGTAGTCCTACATCGACAGAGGTCTCCTACGAGCAGTACTTC
NA	TRBV9	TRBJ2-7	NA	CASSSRGRIKGYF	TGTGCCAGCAGCTCTAGGGGGAGAATCAAGGGGTACTTC
NA	TRBV7-6	TRBJ2-2	NA	CASSSAPGTGELFF	TGTGCCAGCAGCTCCGCGCCGGGGACCGGGGAGCTGTTTTTT
NA	TRBV2	TRBJ1-2	NA	CASRGRPNYGYTF	TGTGCCAGCAGGGGAAGGCCAAACTATGGCTACACCTTC
TRBD1	TRBV5-4	TRBJ1-2	few	CASSPRQGSYGYTF	TGTGCCAGCAGCCCCCGACAGGGATCCTATGGCTACACCTTC
NA	TRBV7-2	TRBJ1-2	NA	CASSREGRPDYYGYTF	TGTGCCAGCAGCCGAGAGGGCAGGCCGGACTATTATGGCTACACCTTC
TRBD1	TRBV11-2	TRBJ1-5	NA	CASSPGQGSNQPQHF	TGTGCCAGCAGCCCGGGACAGGGGAGTAATCAGCCCCAGCATTTT
TRBD1	TRBV19	TRBJ2-5	NA	CASSRTGQETQYF	TGTGCCAGTAGTAGGACAGGCCAAGAGACCCAGTACTTC
NA	TRBV7-9	TRBJ1-1	few	CASSFQGNTEAFF	TGTGCCAGCAGCTTTCAGGGGAACACTGAAGCTTTCTTT
TRBD2	TRBV7-9	TRBJ2-3	NA	CASSWLGTSGTDTQYF	TGTGCCAGCAGCTGGTTGGGGACTAGCGGCACAGATACGCAGTATTTT
NA	TRBV5-1	TRBJ1-4	once	CASSFMGPNEKLFF	TGCGCCAGCAGCTTTATGGGGCCTAATGAAAAACTGTTTTTT
NA	TRBV5-1	TRBJ2-1	NA	CASSLVSNEQFF	TGCGCCAGCAGCTTGGTTAGCAATGAGCAGTTCTTC
NA	TRBV15	TRBJ1-3	NA	CATSRDTGNTIYF	TGTGCCACCAGCAGAGACACTGGAAACACCATATATTTT
TRBD2	TRBV7-2	TRBJ2-5	NA	CASSLSGTSQETQYF	TGTGCCAGCAGCTTATCCGGGACTAGCCAAGAGACCCAGTACTTC
NA	TRBV4-1	TRBJ1-2	NA	CASSLDTGLGANGYTF	TGCGCCAGCAGCCTAGACACGGGGCTGGGGGCCAATGGCTACACCTTC
TRBD1	TRBV18	TRBJ1-2	few	CASSPSGRRDSGYTF	TGTGCCAGCTCACCCTCCGGTCGCAGGGACAGCGGCTACACCTTC
NA	TRBV11-2	TRBJ1-2	NA	CASSFGLTGYTF	TGTGCCAGCAGCTTCGGGTTGACTGGCTACACCTTC
NA	TRBV12-2	TRBJ1-4	NA	CASRLYKTNEKLFF	TGTGCAAGTCGCTTATACAAAACTAATGAAAAACTGTTTTTT
NA	TRBV5-6	TRBJ2-2	NA	CASSSRVQGWTGELFF	TGTGCCAGCAGCTCGAGGGTACAGGGTTGGACCGGGGAGCTGTTTTTT
TRBD2	TRBV29-1	TRBJ2-1	NA	CSVEAVQRGNYYNEQFF	TGCAGCGTTGAAGCAGTTCAGCGGGGGAATTACTACAATGAGCAGTTCTTC
NA	TRBV6-6	TRBJ2-4	NA	CASSYRGEQYF	TGTGCCAGCAGTTACAGGGGAGAACAGTACTTC
NA	TRBV19	TRBJ1-5	NA	CASSTGFRQPQHF	TGTGCCAGTAGTACAGGGTTTCGGCAGCCCCAGCATTTT
NA	TRBV9	TRBJ2-1	NA	CASSGGTPYNEQFF	TGTGCCAGCAGCGGAGGGACTCCCTACAATGAGCAGTTCTTC
TRBD2	TRBV13	TRBJ2-3	NA	CASSSSGGVTDTQYF	TGTGCCAGCAGCTCAAGCGGGGGGGTCACAGATACGCAGTATTTT
NA	TRBV19	TRBJ1-1	NA	CASSIHRGMGTEAFF	TGTGCCAGTAGTATACATAGGGGGATGGGCACTGAAGCTTTCTTT
TRBD1	TRBV2	TRBJ1-2	NA	CASSEYGRGHGYTF	TGTGCCAGCAGTGAATATGGGAGGGGGCACGGCTACACCTTC
TRBD2	TRBV5-1	TRBJ2-1	NA	CASSLAGLPYNEQFF	TGCGCCAGCAGCTTGGCGGGACTACCCTACAATGAGCAGTTCTTC
TRBD2	TRBV7-9	TRBJ2-1	NA	CASRPGLAPYNEQFF	TGTGCCAGCAGACCGGGACTAGCACCCTACAATGAGCAGTTCTTC
NA	TRBV4-1	TRBJ1-6	few	CASSQDPPTDINSPLHF	TGCGCCAGCAGCCAAGATCCCCCGACAGATATTAATTCACCCCTCCACTTT
NA	TRBV6-1	TRBJ2-1	NA	CASSEMGYDSYNEQFF	TGTGCCAGCAGTGAAATGGGATACGACTCCTACAATGAGCAGTTCTTC
NA	TRBV2	TRBJ1-4	once	CASSEGGQFNEKLFF	TGTGCCAGCAGTGAAGGAGGACAGTTTAATGAAAAACTGTTTTTT
NA	TRBV29-1	TRBJ2-4	NA	CSVGFTGSLAKNIQYF	TGCAGCGTTGGATTCACAGGAAGTTTAGCCAAAAACATTCAGTACTTC
TRBD2	TRBV5-1	TRBJ2-7	NA	CASSLGTGTSGGYEQYF	TGCGCCAGCAGCTTGGGGACCGGGACTAGCGGGGGCTACGAGCAGTACTTC
NA	TRBV5-1	TRBJ1-5	few	CASSLGPLWQGSQPQHF	TGCGCCAGCAGCTTGGGCCCCCTTTGGCAGGGATCTCAGCCCCAGCATTTT
NA	TRBV10-3	TRBJ2-5	NA	CAISPGRGGQETQYF	TGTGCCATCAGTCCCGGGCGAGGGGGCCAAGAGACCCAGTACTTC
TRBD1	TRBV10-3	TRBJ2-7	once	CAISDRGLNEQYF	TGTGCCATCAGTGACAGGGGGCTAAACGAGCAGTACTTC
NA	TRBV5-1	TRBJ1-2	few	CATERLDGYTF	TGCGCCACCGAAAGACTGGATGGCTACACCTTC
TRBD1	TRBV4-1	TRBJ1-3	NA	CASSPRTGRTGNTIYF	TGCGCCAGCAGCCCTAGGACAGGGCGGACTGGAAACACCATATATTTT